The next 22 T cell receptor beta chains were all read from a single sample in a study of CD8+CD57+ T cells in acquired aplastic anemia (dated by TCRdb to about 2018). Sequenced using an Illumina HiSeq 2000. TCR beta VDJ combination and CDR3 sequence profiling used genomic DNA as the template. TCRdb redid the processing of the public reads, applying fastp at Q25 and MiXCR, and retained in-frame beta chains. One record per CDR3 amino acid sequence lists the most common genes and DNA. The sample table shows about 130,000 distinct CDR3 sequences, and around 48% are seen once. The top ten constitute 2% to 3% of the sample. The source material was sorted CD4+, CD8+, or CD8+CD57+ T cells (not recorded which) from PBMCs. The receptors originated from a human donor in good health, serving as a control.

This clonotype was recorded many times. The chain couples TRBV6-5 to TRBJ2-5, with TRBD1 identical over 7 bases. The CDR3 contains 13 residues. Germline assignment: CDR1 MNHEY and CDR2 SVGAGI. The J segment lost 2 bases and the V segment lost 6 bases, leaving 3 bases of the junction unmatched. CDR3 loop: CASSRGIQETQYF. CDR3 DNA sequence: TGTGCCAGCAGCAGGGGGATTCAAGAGACCCAGTACTTC.

This chain's CDR3 is CSAAQGAGDTQYF. The CDR3 DNA follows: TGCAGTGCGGCACAGGGGGCTGGGGATACGCAGTATTTT. This rearrangement joins TRBV20-1 to TRBJ2-3; 9 bases fit TRBD1. CDR1 and CDR2 (germline): DFQATT, SNEGSKA (reference sequence). V lost 6 bases to trimming and J lost 6 bases; unmatched junction nucleotides: 7. The CDR3 contains 13 residues.

The chain's CDR3 is CASRRGSNYGYTF. CDR3 DNA: TGTGCCAGCAGGAGGGGTTCTAACTATGGCTACACCTTC. The chain joins TRBV6-1 to TRBJ1-2; possibly TRBD1 for D (5 bases). The CDR3 is 13 residues long. V gave up 6 bases and J gave up 0 bases, with 8 bases separating them. Germline V lookup: CDR1 MNHNS, CDR2 SASEGT.

The chain has TRBV9 and TRBJ1-2; D not certain. V was pared by 3 bases and J by 4 bases, with 19 bases between. Germline V gives CDR1 SGDLS, CDR2 YYNGEE. This CDR3 has 16 residues. The CDR3 nucleotides read TGTGCCAGCAGCGGAAGGGTTGGAGGCCTGACCTATGGCTACACCTTC. Translating it yields CASSGRVGGLTYGYTF.

This chain joins TRBV10-2 and TRBJ1-5, with D possibly matching TRBD1 (6 bases). Trimming cost V 6 bases and J 2 bases, with 20 bases left between them. Germline V lookup: CDR1 WSHSY, CDR2 SAAADI. The CDR3 runs to 17 residues. In DNA form, the CDR3 reads TGCGCCAGCAGGGACGCAGGGGTGGCGGGGGGCAATCAGCCCCAGCATTTT. It codes for CASRDAGVAGGNQPQHF.

As for this clonotype: One end of the junction does not line up with germline, which may come from a read error. The chain employs TRBV29-1 and TRBJ1-1; maybe TRBD1 (5 bases). Germline assignment: CDR1 SQVTM and CDR2 ANQGSEA. This CDR3 has 11 residues. The CDR3 protein is CGVRGWTEAFF. The CDR3, as DNA: TGCGGCGTTAGGGGTTGGACTGAGGCTTTCTTT. The variable domain in full, completed from reference TRBV29-1 and TRBJ1-1, reads SAVISQKPSRDICQRGTSLTIQCQVDSQVTMMFWYRQQPGQSLTLIATANQGSEATYESGFVIDKFPISRPNLTFSTLTVSNMSPEDSSIYLCGVRGWTEAFFGQGTRLTVV.

The chain joins TRBV19 to TRBJ1-1, with D possibly being TRBD1 (6 bases). From germline, CDR1 is LNHDA and CDR2 SQIVND (reference sequence). V lost 3 bases, J lost 4 bases, and 12 bases lay in between. This CDR3 contains 14 residues. The CDR3 nucleotides are TGTGCCAGTAGTATGAACAGGGTTGGCACTGAAGCTTTCTTT. It is translated as CASSMNRVGTEAFF.

The chain combines TRBV19 with TRBJ1-6; D is perhaps TRBD1 (6 bases). This CDR3 has 14 residues. With 5 bases removed from V and 10 bases from J, the gap between germline ends came to 15 bases. Germline loops: CDR1 LNHDA, CDR2 SQIVND (reference sequence). As DNA, the CDR3 is TGTGCCAGTAGTGAAACAGGGCAGGGATCACCCCTCCACTTT. It yields the protein CASSETGQGSPLHF.

This chain connects TRBV2 to TRBJ2-6; either TRBD1 or TRBD2 may fit D (5 bases each). V dropped 4 bases and J dropped 4 bases, with 17 bases sitting between them. Germline CDR1 reads SNHLY; CDR2 reads FYNNEI. The length of the CDR3 is 17 residues. The CDR3 here is CASSARGTPKGANVLTF. In DNA, the CDR3 is TGTGCCAGCAGTGCTAGAGGGACGCCAAAGGGGGCCAACGTCCTGACTTTC.

V is TRBV24-1 and J is TRBJ2-3, with a tentative D call TRBD2 (5 bases). The CDR3 totals 14 residues. Trimming removed 4 bases at V and 6 bases at J, with 13 bases between. Germline CDR1 is KGHDR and CDR2 is SFDVKD. The CDR3 DNA is TGTGCCACCAGTGACGCGAGGGTTAGGGATACGCAGTATTTT. It translates to CATSDARVRDTQYF.

The rearrangement links TRBV29-1 to TRBJ2-1; a possible D gene is TRBD1 (5 bases). Germline V lookup: CDR1 SQVTM, CDR2 ANQGSEA. V was shortened by 4 bases and J by 7 bases, with 14 bases between the two germline ends. CDR3 length equals 13 residues. This chain's CDR3 is CSVVGRKENEQFF. The CDR3 nucleotides are TGCAGCGTTGTGGGGCGCAAGGAAAATGAGCAGTTCTTC.

The rearrangement joins TRBV15 to TRBJ1-6, with D maybe TRBD1 (6 bases). This CDR3 has 12 amino acids. V gave up 3 bases and J gave up 12 bases, with 9 bases separating them. Germline loops: CDR1 LNHNV, CDR2 YYDKDF (reference sequence). Here the CDR3 reads CATSSQGGPLHF. CDR3 sequence (DNA): TGTGCCACCAGCAGTCAAGGGGGACCCCTCCACTTT.

This rearrangement joins TRBV19 to TRBJ1-3; D may be TRBD1 (5 bases). Germline values: CDR1 LNHDA, CDR2 SQIVND (reference sequence). CDR3 length equals 14 residues. With 1 base removed from V and 2 bases from J, the gap between germline ends came to 6 bases. In DNA, the CDR3 is TGTGCCAGTAGTATAGGAGGGGCTGGAAACACCATATATTTT. It encodes CASSIGGAGNTIYF.

The chain is built from TRBV24-1 and TRBJ1-4; no firm D call. The V and J ends lost 4 bases and 8 bases respectively, with 10 bases between them. This CDR3 has 13 amino acids. In germline, CDR1 is KGHDR, CDR2 SFDVKD. The CDR3 nucleotides read TGTGCCACCAGTGAACCGGGCGCGGAAAAACTGTTTTTT. It codes for CATSEPGAEKLFF.

As concerns this clonotype: A much larger clone lies one base from this, so it may be a read error. The rearrangement links TRBV12-3 or TRBV12-4 to TRBJ2-3; D possibly corresponds to TRBD2 (5 bases). The CDR3 is made up of 15 amino acids. CDR3 amino acids: CASTPEEARTDTRYF. CDR3 DNA: TGTGCCAGCACCCCGGAGGAGGCCCGCACAGATACGCGGTATTTT.

A remark on this clonotype: This sequence may be a read error, since a much larger clone differs from it by one base. The chain links TRBV7-3 to TRBJ2-2; no firm D call. Germline CDR1 SGHTA, CDR2 FQGTGA. The CDR3 length is 12 residues. V was cut by 1 base and J by 4 bases, with 1 base left in between. Written as DNA, the CDR3 is TGTGCCAGCAGCTTAAGCACCGGGGAGCTGTTTTTT. It is translated as CASSLSTGELFF.

This clonotype was counted ten times or more. The chain uses TRBV11-3 and TRBJ2-1; 13 bases map to TRBD2. V shed 5 bases, J shed 7 bases, and the junction held 17 bases outside the gene matches. Germline CDR1 is SGHNT and CDR2 is YENEEA. The CDR3 runs to 19 residues. As DNA, the CDR3 is TGTGCCAGCAGCAGGAAGACTAGCGGGGGGTCCTGGATGCATAATGAGCAGTTCTTC. Translated, it gives CASSRKTSGGSWMHNEQFF.

This clonotype was counted many times. This rearrangement joins TRBV6-5 to TRBJ2-7; D gene uncertain. Germline V gene data show CDR1 as MNHEY and CDR2 as SVGAGI. There are 14 residues in the CDR3. With 0 bases removed from V and 1 base from J, the gap between germline ends came to 7 bases. The CDR3 bases are TGTGCCAGCAGTTACTCCGACGGATCCTACGAGCAGTACTTC. As protein: CASSYSDGSYEQYF.

V usage is TRBV10-1 and J usage is TRBJ2-3; perhaps TRBD2 as D (5 bases). Trimming left V 5 bases short and J 6 bases short, with 12 bases between. The CDR3 is 13 residues long. The germline V gene has CDR1 WNHNN and CDR2 SYGVQD (reference sequence). The CDR3, as DNA: TGCGCCAGCAGTCTAGGAGGAGCGGATACGCAGTATTTT. This encodes CASSLGGADTQYF.

This sequence joins TRBV7-2 and TRBJ2-5; 7 bases are shared with TRBD1. Trimming at V came to 6 bases and at J to 9 bases, leaving 16 bases not matched to a gene. This CDR3 region has 15 residues. Germline V gene sequence: CDR1 SGHTA, CDR2 FQGNSA. The CDR3 region has the DNA TGTGCCAGCAGTCAGAACAGGGGTAGCAATCAGCCCCAGTACTTC. Translation: CASSQNRGSNQPQYF.

The V gene is TRBV6-5, the J gene TRBJ2-3, with 8 nucleotides matching TRBD2. V dropped 0 bases and J dropped 0; count of bases not matched to a gene: 2. This CDR3 spans 16 amino acids. The germline gives CDR1 MNHEY, CDR2 SVGAGI. Written as DNA, the CDR3 is TGTGCCAGCAGTTACTCGCAGCGGGGGAGCACAGATACGCAGTATTTT. Translation: CASSYSQRGSTDTQYF.

Ten or more counts support this clonotype. The chain carries TRBV12-3 or TRBV12-4 and TRBJ2-5; D is perhaps TRBD2 (5 bases). This CDR3 is built from 14 residues. Trimming cost V 7 bases and J 4 bases, with 16 bases left between them. CDR3 in amino acids: CASTPGDGAETQYF. The CDR3 region has the DNA TGTGCCAGCACCCCCGGGGATGGAGCAGAGACCCAGTACTTC.